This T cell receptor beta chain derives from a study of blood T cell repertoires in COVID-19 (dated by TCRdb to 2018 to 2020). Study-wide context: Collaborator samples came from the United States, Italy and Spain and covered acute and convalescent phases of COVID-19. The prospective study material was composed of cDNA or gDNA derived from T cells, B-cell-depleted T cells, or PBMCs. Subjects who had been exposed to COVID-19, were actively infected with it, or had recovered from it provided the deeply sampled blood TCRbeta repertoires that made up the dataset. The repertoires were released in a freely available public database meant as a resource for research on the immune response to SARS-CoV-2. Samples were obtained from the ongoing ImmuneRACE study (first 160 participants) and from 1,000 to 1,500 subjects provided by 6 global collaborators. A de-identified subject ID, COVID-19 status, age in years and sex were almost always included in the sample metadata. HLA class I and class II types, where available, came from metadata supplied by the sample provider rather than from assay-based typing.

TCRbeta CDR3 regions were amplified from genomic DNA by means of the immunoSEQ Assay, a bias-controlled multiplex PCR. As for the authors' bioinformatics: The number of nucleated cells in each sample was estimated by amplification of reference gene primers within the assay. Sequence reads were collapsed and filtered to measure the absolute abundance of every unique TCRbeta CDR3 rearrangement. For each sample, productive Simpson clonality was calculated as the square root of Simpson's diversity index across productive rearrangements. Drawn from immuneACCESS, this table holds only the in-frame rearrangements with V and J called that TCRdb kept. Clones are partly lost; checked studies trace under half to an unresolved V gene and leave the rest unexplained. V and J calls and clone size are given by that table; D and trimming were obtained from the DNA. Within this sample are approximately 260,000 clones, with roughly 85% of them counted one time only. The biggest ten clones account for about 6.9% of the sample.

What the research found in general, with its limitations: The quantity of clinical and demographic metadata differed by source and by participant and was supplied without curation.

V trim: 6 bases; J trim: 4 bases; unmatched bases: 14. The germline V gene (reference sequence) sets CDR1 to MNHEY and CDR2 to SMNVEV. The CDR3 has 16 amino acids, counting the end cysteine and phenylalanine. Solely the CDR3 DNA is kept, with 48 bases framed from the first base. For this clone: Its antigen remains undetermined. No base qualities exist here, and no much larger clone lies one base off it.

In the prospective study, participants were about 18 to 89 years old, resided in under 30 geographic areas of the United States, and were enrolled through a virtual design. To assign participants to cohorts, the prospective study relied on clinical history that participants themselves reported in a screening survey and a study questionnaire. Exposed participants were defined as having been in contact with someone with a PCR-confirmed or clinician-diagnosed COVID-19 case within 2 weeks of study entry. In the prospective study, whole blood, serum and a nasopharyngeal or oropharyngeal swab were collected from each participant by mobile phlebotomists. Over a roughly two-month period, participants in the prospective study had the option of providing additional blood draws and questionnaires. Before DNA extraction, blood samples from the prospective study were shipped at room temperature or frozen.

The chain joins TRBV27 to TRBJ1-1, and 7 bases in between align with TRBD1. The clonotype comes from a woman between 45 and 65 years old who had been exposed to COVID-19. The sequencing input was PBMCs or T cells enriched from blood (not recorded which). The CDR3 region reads CASRTTGPSRGTEAFF. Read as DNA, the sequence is TGTGCCAGCAGAACGACAGGGCCCAGTCGGGGCACTGAAGCTTTCTTT.